The subject of this entry is one T cell receptor beta chain. These data belong to a study of blood T cell repertoires in COVID-19. As for the study in general: The United States, Italy and Spain supplied acute and convalescent COVID-19 samples. T cells, B-cell-depleted T cells, or PBMCs supplied cDNA or gDNA.

TCRdb keeps only in-frame clones here, not all; method: immunoSEQ multiplex PCR. Among hundreds of thousands of clones, roughly 90% were seen once, and the ten largest hold roughly 4%. The CDR3 loop spans 16 amino acids. Germline-derived CDR1 and CDR2 are MNHEY and SVGEGT. V gave up 0 bases and J gave up 3 bases; unmatched junction bases: 4. This clonotype was sampled from a woman under 40 with acute or convalescent COVID-19. The chain has TRBV6-2 or TRBV6-3 and TRBJ2-2; 7 positions match TRBD2. Specimen: peripheral blood. CDR3 residues: CASSYSGGGDTGELFF. DNA of the CDR3: TGTGCCAGCAGTTACTCTGGCGGGGGAGACACCGGGGAGCTGTTTTTT.